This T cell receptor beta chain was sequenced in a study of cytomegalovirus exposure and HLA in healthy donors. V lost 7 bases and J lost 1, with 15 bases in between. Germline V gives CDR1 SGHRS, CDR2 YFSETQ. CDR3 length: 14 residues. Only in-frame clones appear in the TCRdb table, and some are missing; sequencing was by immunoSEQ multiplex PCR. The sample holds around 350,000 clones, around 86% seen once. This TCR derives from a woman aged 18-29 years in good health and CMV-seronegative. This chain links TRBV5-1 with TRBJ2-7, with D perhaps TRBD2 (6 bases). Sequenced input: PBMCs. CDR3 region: CASQVASGSYEQYF. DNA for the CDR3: TGCGCCAGCCAAGTTGCGAGCGGGTCCTACGAGCAGTACTTC. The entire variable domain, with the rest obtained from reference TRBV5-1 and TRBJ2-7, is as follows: KAGVTQTPRYLIKTRGQQVTLSCSPISGHRSVSWYQQTPGQGLQFLFEYFSETQRNKGNFPGRFSGRQFSNSRSEMNVSTLELGDSALYLCASQVASGSYEQYFGPGTRLTVT.